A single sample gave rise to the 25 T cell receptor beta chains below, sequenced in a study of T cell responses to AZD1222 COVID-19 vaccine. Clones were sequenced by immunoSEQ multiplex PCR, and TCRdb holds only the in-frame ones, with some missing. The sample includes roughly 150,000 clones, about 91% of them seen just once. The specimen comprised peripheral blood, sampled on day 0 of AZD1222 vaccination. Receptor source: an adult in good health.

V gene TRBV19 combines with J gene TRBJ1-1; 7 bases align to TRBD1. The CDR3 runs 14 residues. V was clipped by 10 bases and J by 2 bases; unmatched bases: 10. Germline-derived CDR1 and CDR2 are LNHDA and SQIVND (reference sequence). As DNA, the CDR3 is TGTGCCACCCAGATGACAGGGCGTAACACTGAAGCTTTCTTT. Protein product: CATQMTGRNTEAFF.

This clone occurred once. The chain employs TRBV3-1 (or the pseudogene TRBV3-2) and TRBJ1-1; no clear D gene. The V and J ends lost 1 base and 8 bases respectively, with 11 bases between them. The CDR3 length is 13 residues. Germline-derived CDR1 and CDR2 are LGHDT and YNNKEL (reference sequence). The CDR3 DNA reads TGTGCCAGCAGCCAAGCCCTCCAGGCCGAAGCTTTCTTT. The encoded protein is CASSQALQAEAFF.

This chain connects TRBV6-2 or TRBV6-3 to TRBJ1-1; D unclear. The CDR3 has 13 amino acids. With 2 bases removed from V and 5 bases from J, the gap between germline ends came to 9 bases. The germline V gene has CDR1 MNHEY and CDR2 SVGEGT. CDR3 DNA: TGTGCCAGCAGTTACGGGCTGGTTACTGAAGCTTTCTTT. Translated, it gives CASSYGLVTEAFF.

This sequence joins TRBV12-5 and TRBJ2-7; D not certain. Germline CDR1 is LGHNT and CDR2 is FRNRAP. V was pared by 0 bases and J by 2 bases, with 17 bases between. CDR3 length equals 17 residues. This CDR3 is CASGLVIKGDDPYEQYF. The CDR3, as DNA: TGTGCTAGTGGTTTGGTAATCAAAGGAGACGACCCCTACGAGCAGTACTTC.

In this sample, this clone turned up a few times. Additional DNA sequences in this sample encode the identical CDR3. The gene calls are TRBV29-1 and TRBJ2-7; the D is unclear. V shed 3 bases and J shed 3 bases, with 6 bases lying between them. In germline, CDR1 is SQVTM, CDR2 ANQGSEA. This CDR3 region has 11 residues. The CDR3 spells CSVEEFYEQYF. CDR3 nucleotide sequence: TGCAGCGTTGAGGAGTTCTACGAGCAGTACTTC.

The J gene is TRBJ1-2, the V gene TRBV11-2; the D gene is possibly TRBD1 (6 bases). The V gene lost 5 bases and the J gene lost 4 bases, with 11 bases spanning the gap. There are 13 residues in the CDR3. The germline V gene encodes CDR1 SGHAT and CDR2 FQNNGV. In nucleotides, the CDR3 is TGTGCCAGCAGCAGCGGGGGCGTCTATGGCTACACCTTC. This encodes CASSSGGVYGYTF.

In DNA, the CDR3 is TGTGCCAGCAGCTTAACCCCCGGGGGTCGGACTGAAGCTTTCTTT. This sequence encodes CASSLTPGGRTEAFF. The chain combines TRBV7-2 with TRBJ1-1; perhaps TRBD1 as D (5 bases). The CDR3 covers 15 residues. Deletions cut 2 bases from V and 5 bases from J, with 15 bases between. From germline, CDR1 is SGHTA and CDR2 FQGNSA.

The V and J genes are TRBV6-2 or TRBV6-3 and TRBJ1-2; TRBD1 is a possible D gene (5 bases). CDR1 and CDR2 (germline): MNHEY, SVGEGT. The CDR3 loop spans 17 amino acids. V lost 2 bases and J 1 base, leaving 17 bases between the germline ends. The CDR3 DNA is TGTGCCAGCAGTTACCTAAGAAGACAGAGTGTTAACTATGGCTACACCTTC. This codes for CASSYLRRQSVNYGYTF.

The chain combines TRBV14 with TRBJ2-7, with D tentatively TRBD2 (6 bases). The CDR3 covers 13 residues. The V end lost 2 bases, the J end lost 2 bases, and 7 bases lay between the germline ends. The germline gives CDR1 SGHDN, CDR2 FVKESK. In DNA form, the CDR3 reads TGTGCCAGCAGCCAATCGGGGGCCTACGAGCAGTACTTC. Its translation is CASSQSGAYEQYF.

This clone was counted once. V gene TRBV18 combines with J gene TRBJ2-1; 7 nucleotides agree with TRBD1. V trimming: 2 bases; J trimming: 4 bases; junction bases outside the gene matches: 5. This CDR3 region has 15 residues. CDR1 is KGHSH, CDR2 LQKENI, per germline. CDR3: CASSPNRGQYNEQFF. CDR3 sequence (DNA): TGTGCCAGCTCACCAAACAGGGGCCAATACAATGAGCAGTTCTTC. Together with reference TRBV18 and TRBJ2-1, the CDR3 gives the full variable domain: NAGVMQNPRHLVRRRGQEARLRCSPMKGHSHVYWYRQLPEEGLKFMVYLQKENIIDESGMPKERFSAEFPKEGPSILRIQQVVRGDSAAYFCASSPNRGQYNEQFFGPGTRLTVL.

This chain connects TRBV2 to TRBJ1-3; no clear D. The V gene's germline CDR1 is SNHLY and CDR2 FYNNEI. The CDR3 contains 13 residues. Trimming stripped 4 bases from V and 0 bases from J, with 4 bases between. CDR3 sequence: CASSGLSGNTIYF. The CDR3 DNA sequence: TGTGCCAGCAGTGGTCTCTCTGGAAACACCATATATTTT.

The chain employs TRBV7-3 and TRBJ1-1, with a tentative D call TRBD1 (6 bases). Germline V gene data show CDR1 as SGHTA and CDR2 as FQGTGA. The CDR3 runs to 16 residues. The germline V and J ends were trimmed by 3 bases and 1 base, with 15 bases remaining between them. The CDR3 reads CASSFSGGHQNTEAFF. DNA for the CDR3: TGTGCCAGCAGCTTCTCGGGGGGACACCAGAACACTGAAGCTTTCTTT.

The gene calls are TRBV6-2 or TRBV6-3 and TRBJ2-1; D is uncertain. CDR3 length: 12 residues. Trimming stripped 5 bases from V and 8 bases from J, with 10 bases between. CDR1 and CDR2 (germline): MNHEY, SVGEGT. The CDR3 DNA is TGTGCCAGCAGTCTCCTTGTGGATGAGCAGTTCTTC. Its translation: CASSLLVDEQFF.

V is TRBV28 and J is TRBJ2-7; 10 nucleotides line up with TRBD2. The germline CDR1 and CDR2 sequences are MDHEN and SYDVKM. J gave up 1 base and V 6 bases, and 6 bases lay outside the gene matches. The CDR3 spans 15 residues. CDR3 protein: CASSLIAGGSYEQYF. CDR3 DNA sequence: TGTGCCAGCAGCCTGATAGCGGGAGGTTCCTACGAGCAGTACTTC.

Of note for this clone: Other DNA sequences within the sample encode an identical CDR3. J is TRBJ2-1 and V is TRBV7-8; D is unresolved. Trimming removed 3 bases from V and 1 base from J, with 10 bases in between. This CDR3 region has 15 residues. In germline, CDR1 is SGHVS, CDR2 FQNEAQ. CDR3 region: CASSLGLSSYNEQFF. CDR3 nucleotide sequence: TGTGCCAGCAGCTTGGGCCTGTCTTCCTACAATGAGCAGTTCTTC.

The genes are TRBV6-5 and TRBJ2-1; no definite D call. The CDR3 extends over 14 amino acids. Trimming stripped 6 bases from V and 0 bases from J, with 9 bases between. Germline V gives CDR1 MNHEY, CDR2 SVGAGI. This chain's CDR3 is CASRSGGSYNEQFF. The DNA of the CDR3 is TGTGCCAGCAGATCCGGCGGCTCCTACAATGAGCAGTTCTTC.

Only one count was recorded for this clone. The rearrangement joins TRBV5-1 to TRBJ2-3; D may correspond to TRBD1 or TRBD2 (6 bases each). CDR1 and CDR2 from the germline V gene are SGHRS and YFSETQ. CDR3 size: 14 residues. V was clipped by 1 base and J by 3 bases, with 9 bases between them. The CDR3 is CASSLRRGTDTQYF. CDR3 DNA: TGCGCCAGCAGCTTGCGGAGGGGGACAGATACGCAGTATTTT.

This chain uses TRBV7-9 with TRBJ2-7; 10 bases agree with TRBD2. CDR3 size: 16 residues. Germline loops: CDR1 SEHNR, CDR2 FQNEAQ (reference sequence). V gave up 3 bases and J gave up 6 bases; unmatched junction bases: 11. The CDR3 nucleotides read TGTGCCAGCAGCTTTGAGTTGGGGACTAGCGCCTCCGAGCAGTACTTC. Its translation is CASSFELGTSASEQYF.

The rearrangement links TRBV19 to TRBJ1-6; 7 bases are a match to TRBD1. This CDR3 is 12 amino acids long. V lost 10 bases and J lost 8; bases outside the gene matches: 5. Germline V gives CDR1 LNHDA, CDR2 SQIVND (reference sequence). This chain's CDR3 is CATQGGHSPLHF. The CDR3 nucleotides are TGTGCCACCCAGGGGGGGCATTCACCCCTCCACTTT.

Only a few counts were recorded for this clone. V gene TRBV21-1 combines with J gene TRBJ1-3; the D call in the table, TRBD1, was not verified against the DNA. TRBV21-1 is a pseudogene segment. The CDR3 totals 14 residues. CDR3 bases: TGTGCCAGTACCCGCCGGGACAACGGAAACACCATATATTTT. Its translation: CASTRRDNGNTIYF.

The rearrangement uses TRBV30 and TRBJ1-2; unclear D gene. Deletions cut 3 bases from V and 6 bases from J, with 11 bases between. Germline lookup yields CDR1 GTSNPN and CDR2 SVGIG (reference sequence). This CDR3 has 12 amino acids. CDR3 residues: CAWSPNGDGYTF. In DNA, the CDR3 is TGTGCCTGGAGCCCAAATGGGGATGGCTACACCTTC. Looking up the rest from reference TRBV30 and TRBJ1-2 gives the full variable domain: SQTIHQWPATLVQPVGSPLSLECTVEGTSNPNLYWYRQAAGRGLQLLFYSVGIGQISSEVPQNLSASRPQDRQFILSSKKLLLSDSGFYLCAWSPNGDGYTFGSGTRLTVV.

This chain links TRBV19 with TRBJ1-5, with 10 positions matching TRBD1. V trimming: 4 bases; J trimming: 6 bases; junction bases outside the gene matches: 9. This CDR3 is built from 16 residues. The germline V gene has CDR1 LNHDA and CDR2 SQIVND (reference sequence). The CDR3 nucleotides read TGTGCCAGTAGTAGACCGGGACAGGGGTTCACTCAGCCCCAGCATTTT. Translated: CASSRPGQGFTQPQHF.

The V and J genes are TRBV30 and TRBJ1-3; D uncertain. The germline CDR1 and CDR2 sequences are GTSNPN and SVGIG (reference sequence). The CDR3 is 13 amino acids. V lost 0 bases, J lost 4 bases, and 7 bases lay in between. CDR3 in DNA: TGTGCCTGGAGTGTTAGTGGCGGAAACACCATATATTTT. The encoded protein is CAWSVSGGNTIYF.

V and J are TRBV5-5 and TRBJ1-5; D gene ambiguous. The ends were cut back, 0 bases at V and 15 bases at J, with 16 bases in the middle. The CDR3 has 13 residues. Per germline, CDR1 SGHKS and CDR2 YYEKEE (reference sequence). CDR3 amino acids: CASSLVFGDNRHF. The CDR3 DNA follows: TGTGCCAGCAGCTTGGTATTTGGAGACAACCGGCATTTT.

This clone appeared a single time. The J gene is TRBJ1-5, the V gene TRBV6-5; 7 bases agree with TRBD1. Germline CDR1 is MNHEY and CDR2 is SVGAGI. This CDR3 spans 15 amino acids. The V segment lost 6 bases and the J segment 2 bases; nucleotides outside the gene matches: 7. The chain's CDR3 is CASRLDRVGNQPQHF. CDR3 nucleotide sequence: TGTGCCAGCAGGCTCGACAGGGTAGGCAATCAGCCCCAGCATTTT.